This TCR beta chain was profiled in a study of OX40 agonist ivuxolimab in advanced cancers. Study-wide context: Ivuxolimab was an agonistic, fully human IgG2 monoclonal antibody directed against OX40 (CD134), a costimulatory receptor. Intravenous ivuxolimab was administered to patients every 2 weeks at six dose levels: 0.01, 0.1, 0.3, 1.5, 3 and 10 mg/kg. Among the 52 dose-escalation patients, some 19 had hepatocellular carcinoma, roughly 15 melanoma, 9 renal cell carcinoma and 9 head and neck cancer. A male proportion of roughly 85% and a mean age of roughly 58 years, ranging from 23 to 79, were recorded for the dose-escalation cohort. Patients were allowed to have had prior anti-PD-1, anti-PD-L1 or anti-CTLA-4 therapy, and approximately 43% of the dose-escalation patients had previously received checkpoint inhibitors. Partial responses occurred in three dose-escalation patients, of whom one had hepatocellular carcinoma and two had cutaneous melanoma. The purpose of peripheral TCRbeta sequencing was to test whether ivuxolimab changed TCR sequence diversity and led to clonal T-cell expansion. The paper reports the monotherapy dose-escalation portion (N of about 56 patients) of the phase I ivuxolimab trial. Points the paper makes about the study in general: After ivuxolimab, more expanded clones were found on average in CD8+ T cells than in CD4+ T cells. Which antigens the clonally expanded peripheral T cells were specific for was not determined. In the 0.1-3.0 mg/kg groups, partial responders were among the patients with the lowest normalized peripheral clonal expansion, particularly in CD8+ T cells. Low levels of normalized T-cell clonal expansion were also seen in some patients who did not respond. Clonal expansion of both CD4+ and CD8+ blood T cells was observed from baseline to week 6 at doses 0.1 to 3.0 mg/kg.

Including cysteine and phenylalanine, the CDR3 has 11 amino acids. Just the 33-base CDR3 DNA is kept, in frame starting at base 1. CDR1 LNHDA and CDR2 SQIVND are derived from the germline V gene (reference sequence). V loses 5 bases of germline sequence and J loses 12 bases, and the interval between the two ends is 11 bases. Genomic DNA was isolated from the sorted cells so that the TCRbeta CDR3 region could be sequenced. The immunoSEQ Assay was used for sequencing of TCRbeta CDR3 regions. Here the immuneACCESS table is served through TCRdb, limited to in-frame sequences with V and J called. Missing clones are a known gap in these copies; in checked studies unresolved V genes cover under half, and the rest lacks a known reason. Counted in this sample were 55,000 to 75,000 clones; 80% to 95% of them appeared once. Together, the top ten hold approximately 25% of the sample. Patients with autoimmune disease history or receiving systemic immunosuppression were excluded from the trial. In every dose cohort, peripheral blood was drawn for TCR sequencing at baseline, cycle 4 day 1, and cycle 7 day 1. Samples were obtained from an open-label, multicenter, first-in-human phase I dose-escalation trial of ivuxolimab. Adults with locally advanced or metastatic melanoma, renal cell, hepatocellular, or head and neck squamous cell carcinoma were enrolled in the trial. Before TCR sequencing, CD4+ T cells and CD8+ T cells from peripheral blood were sorted into separate populations.

In the case of this clone: No cognate antigen has been identified for it. The sample holds no much larger clone one base away, and base qualities are not on file.

Sequencing was performed on CD4+ or CD8+ T cells sorted from blood, taken in a trial of the OX40 agonist ivuxolimab. The source is an adult with an advanced solid tumor such as melanoma, head and neck, liver or kidney cancer. The rearranged segments are TRBV19 and TRBJ1-5; no D gene is confidently identified. The DNA reads TGTGCCAGTAGTGCCCCGGGCGGCCAGCATTTT. It encodes CASSAPGGQHF.